Below, 31 T cell receptor beta chains from the same sample are listed, as sequenced in a study of cytomegalovirus exposure and HLA in healthy donors. PCR used 60 Vbeta primers and 13 Jbeta primers. Clones were sequenced by immunoSEQ multiplex PCR, and TCRdb holds only the in-frame ones, with some missing. Found here are more than 100,000 clones, 80% of them singletons; the top ten hold 1%. The source material was PBMCs. These receptor sequences come from a man aged 35-49 years in good health and CMV-seronegative.

This chain links TRBV30 with TRBJ1-5; TRBD1 agrees at 7 bases. The CDR3 is made up of 13 amino acids. From germline, CDR1 is GTSNPN and CDR2 SVGIG (reference sequence). With 3 bases clipped from V and 3 bases from J, the junction kept 2 bases outside the gene matches. CDR3 nucleotides: TGTGCCTGGAGCGACAGGGACAATCAGCCCCAGCATTTT. Translating it yields CAWSDRDNQPQHF.

The chain combines TRBV28 with TRBJ1-4; 8 nucleotides match TRBD1. The CDR3 extends over 18 amino acids. Losses at the gene ends were 4 bases for V and 4 bases for J; bases not matched to a gene: 14. CDR1 is MDHEN and CDR2 is SYDVKM in the germline V gene. The CDR3 is CASSSGQGQLSDNEKLFF. The CDR3 region has the DNA TGTGCCAGCAGTTCCGGACAGGGCCAACTGTCTGATAATGAAAAACTGTTTTTT.

A note on this clone: Compared with germline, one end of the junction differs, possibly owing to a read error. The chain uses TRBV30 and TRBJ1-2; no clear D. The CDR3 covers 13 residues. The V gene's germline CDR1 is GTSNPN and CDR2 SVGIG (reference sequence). This chain's CDR3 is CAWSALGAYGYPF. The CDR3 DNA follows: TGTGCCTGGAGCGCCCTGGGAGCGTATGGCTACCCCTTC.

This clone occurred a few times. This chain joins TRBV18 and TRBJ1-5; D unresolved. There are 13 residues in the CDR3. CDR1 and CDR2 from the germline V gene are KGHSH and LQKENI. V lost 3 bases, J lost 5 bases, and 8 bases lay in between. The CDR3 loop is CASSPAEDQPQHF. CDR3 nucleotide sequence: TGTGCCAGCTCACCGGCGGAAGATCAGCCCCAGCATTTT. Based on the CDR3 plus reference TRBV18 and TRBJ1-5, the full variable domain is NAGVMQNPRHLVRRRGQEARLRCSPMKGHSHVYWYRQLPEEGLKFMVYLQKENIIDESGMPKERFSAEFPKEGPSILRIQQVVRGDSAAYFCASSPAEDQPQHFGDGTRLSIL.

The chain links TRBV27 to TRBJ2-7, with D possibly TRBD1 on 7 matching bases. Germline V lookup: CDR1 MNHEY, CDR2 SMNVEV (reference sequence). The length of the CDR3 is 15 residues. Trimming cost V 4 bases and J 2 bases, with 15 bases left between them. Here the CDR3 DNA reads TGTGCCAGCAGTTCCGCCAGGGGGGCAGCCTACGAGCAGTACTTC. Encoded protein: CASSSARGAAYEQYF.

In its sample, this clone was seen once. The genes are TRBV19 and TRBJ1-1, with D possibly TRBD1 on 6 matching bases. V lost 6 bases, J lost 1 base, and 12 bases lay in between. Germline assignment: CDR1 LNHDA and CDR2 SQIVND (reference sequence). The CDR3 has 14 residues. CDR3 bases: TGTGCCAGTAGCCGAAGGACAGAGAACACTGAAGCTTTCTTT. This gives the protein CASSRRTENTEAFF. Full variable domain (missing parts from reference TRBV19 and TRBJ1-1): DGGITQSPKYLFRKEGQNVTLSCEQNLNHDAMYWYRQDPGQGLRLIYYSQIVNDFQKGDIAEGYSVSREKKESFPLTVTSAQKNPTAFYLCASSRRTENTEAFFGQGTRLTVV.

With respect to this clone: A read error is likely, as this CDR3 ends without the conserved phenylalanine or tryptophan. The chain carries TRBV6-1 and TRBJ1-1; TRBD1 matches at 8 bases. This CDR3 is 15 amino acids long. J gave up 0 bases and V 3 bases, and 3 bases lay outside the gene matches. The germline gives CDR1 MNHNS, CDR2 SASEGT. The CDR3 loop reads CASSDGDRMNTEAFV. The CDR3 nucleotides read TGTGCCAGCAGTGATGGGGACAGGATGAACACTGAAGCTTTCGTT.

The chain has TRBV6-5 and TRBJ1-1; D is perhaps TRBD1 (5 bases). The germline CDR1 and CDR2 sequences are MNHEY and SVGAGI. V was pared by 2 bases and J by 1 base, with 11 bases between. The CDR3 runs to 15 residues. The CDR3 reads CASSYTDSPNTEAFF. The CDR3 nucleotides read TGTGCCAGCAGTTACACCGACAGCCCGAACACTGAAGCTTTCTTT.

The CDR3 sequence is CASSLATIPYGYTF. CDR3 nucleotide sequence: TGTGCCAGCAGCTTAGCGACAATCCCCTATGGCTACACCTTC. The chain joins TRBV7-2 to TRBJ1-2; the D is unclear. CDR1 SGHTA and CDR2 FQGNSA come from the germline V gene. This CDR3 is 14 amino acids long. V was trimmed by 0 bases and J by 4 bases, leaving 9 bases between them.

The V gene is TRBV28, the J gene TRBJ1-1, with D maybe TRBD1 (5 bases). V was trimmed by 5 bases and J by 5 bases, leaving 12 bases between them. Germline V gene data show CDR1 as MDHEN and CDR2 as SYDVKM. The length of the CDR3 is 13 residues. The CDR3 DNA follows: TGTGCCAGCAGTGGTCGGGGGGGGACTGAAGCTTTCTTT. Translated: CASSGRGGTEAFF.

This clone was detected a few times. This rearrangement joins TRBV18 to TRBJ1-2; D is possibly TRBD1 (6 bases). With 3 bases removed from V and 3 bases from J, the gap between germline ends came to 11 bases. Germline V CDR1 and CDR2: KGHSH, LQKENI. The CDR3 contains 14 residues. CDR3 protein: CASSPRGQHYGYTF. The CDR3 DNA reads as TGTGCCAGCTCACCCCGTGGACAGCACTATGGCTACACCTTC.

The chain employs TRBV2 and TRBJ1-1; 9 bases map to TRBD1. The germline gives CDR1 SNHLY, CDR2 FYNNEI. V lost 6 bases to trimming and J lost 5 bases; unmatched junction nucleotides: 4. This CDR3 comprises 13 residues. In DNA form, the CDR3 reads TGTGCCAGCAGGGGACAGGGTTTGACTGAAGCTTTCTTT. It is translated as CASRGQGLTEAFF.

The J gene is TRBJ2-2, the V gene TRBV7-8; 7 bases match TRBD1. Trimming cost V 5 bases and J 7 bases; bases outside gene matches: 10. This CDR3 region has 15 residues. Germline V gives CDR1 SGHVS, CDR2 FQNEAQ. The CDR3 region is CASSGRTGFSGELFF. CDR3 nucleotide sequence: TGTGCCAGCAGCGGACGGACAGGATTCAGCGGGGAGCTGTTTTTT.

This clone was seen a handful of times. V usage is TRBV6-6 and J usage is TRBJ1-3; 7 bases are shared with TRBD1. Per the germline V gene, CDR1 is MNHNY and CDR2 is SVGAGI (reference sequence). CDR3 size: 16 residues. Trimming at V came to 6 bases and at J to 4 bases, leaving 12 bases not matched to a gene. The CDR3 reads CASSPGGTVVGNTIYF. CDR3 coding DNA: TGTGCCAGCAGCCCTGGCGGGACAGTTGTCGGAAACACCATATATTTT.

In DNA form, the CDR3 reads TGTGCCAGCAGCTGGGCAGGGGGCGGCTCATCGGTCGAGCAGTACTTC. Protein product: CASSWAGGGSSVEQYF. This chain joins TRBV5-6 and TRBJ2-7, with 8 bases fitting TRBD1. The ends lost 3 bases at V and 6 bases at J; junction bases unmatched: 14. The CDR3 covers 16 residues. Per the germline V gene, CDR1 is SGHDT and CDR2 is YYEEEE.

This chain joins TRBV5-1 and TRBJ2-2; unclear D gene. Looked up from germline, CDR1 is SGHRS and CDR2 is YFSETQ. This CDR3 has 12 residues. Trimming took off 7 bases at V and 5 bases at J, with 9 bases between the two ends. Here the CDR3 DNA reads TGCGCCAGCCGCGGCGAAACCGGGGAGCTGTTTTTT. Amino acid sequence: CASRGETGELFF. Using reference TRBV5-1 and TRBJ2-2 for the parts outside the CDR3, the full variable domain is KAGVTQTPRYLIKTRGQQVTLSCSPISGHRSVSWYQQTPGQGLQFLFEYFSETQRNKGNFPGRFSGRQFSNSRSEMNVSTLELGDSALYLCASRGETGELFFGEGSRLTVL.

The CDR3 sequence: CASSEGTRPGGAPLHF. CDR3 DNA sequence: TGTGCCAGCAGTGAAGGTACCCGACCGGGCGGGGCACCCCTCCACTTT. The chain couples TRBV6-1 to TRBJ1-6; no clear D gene. The germline CDR1 and CDR2 sequences are MNHNS and SASEGT. This CDR3 has 16 residues. The V end was cut by 1 base, the J end by 11 bases, with 18 bases between.

V and J are TRBV28 and TRBJ1-5; no definite D call. In germline, CDR1 is MDHEN, CDR2 SYDVKM. The V end lost 7 bases, the J end lost 6 bases, and 13 bases lay between the germline ends. The CDR3 length is 13 residues. The DNA for the CDR3 is TGTGCCAGCACCCCGCCGGGTGCTCAGCCCCAGCATTTT. Protein sequence: CASTPPGAQPQHF.

This clone was seen more than once but under ten times. The chain has TRBV2 and TRBJ2-5; possible D gene TRBD2, 6 bases. Trimming pared 8 bases from V and 1 base from J, leaving 14 bases between. CDR1 and CDR2 (germline): SNHLY, FYNNEI. The CDR3 consists of 14 residues. The CDR3 bases are TGTGCCAGCGGCCGAGGGGACTTCCAAGAGACCCAGTACTTC. It is translated as CASGRGDFQETQYF.

As to this clone: At the DNA level, this CDR3 is encoded by other sequences in the same sample as well. This rearrangement joins TRBV5-1 to TRBJ2-7; 11 nucleotides agree with TRBD1. Per germline, CDR1 SGHRS and CDR2 YFSETQ. J lost 5 bases, V lost 4 bases, and 5 bases had no gene match. The CDR3 runs to 14 residues. The CDR3 spells CASSPGTGGDEQYF. The CDR3 bases are TGCGCCAGCAGCCCGGGGACAGGGGGTGACGAGCAGTACTTC.

This rearrangement joins TRBV30 to TRBJ1-4, with TRBD1 identical over 9 bases. CDR3 length: 14 amino acids. Unmatched junction bases numbered 6, after V lost 3 bases and J lost 7 bases. CDR1 is GTSNPN, CDR2 SVGIG, per germline (reference sequence). The CDR3 sequence is CAWSSGTGIEKLFF. The CDR3 bases are TGTGCCTGGAGCTCCGGGACAGGGATTGAAAAACTGTTTTTT.

This chain uses TRBV25-1 with TRBJ2-7; 7 bases are shared with TRBD1. CDR1 is MGHDK, CDR2 SYGVNS, per germline. V lost 4 bases to trimming and J lost 2 bases; unmatched junction nucleotides: 8. The CDR3 covers 15 residues. The CDR3 spells CASSGSGTAAYEQYF. CDR3 DNA sequence: TGTGCCAGCAGTGGCTCCGGGACAGCAGCCTACGAGCAGTACTTC.

The rearrangement joins TRBV5-1 to TRBJ1-1; no clear D gene. The CDR3 consists of 13 residues. Per germline, CDR1 SGHRS and CDR2 YFSETQ. V lost 0 bases to trimming and J lost 2 bases, with 5 bases between them. CDR3 DNA sequence: TGCGCCAGCAGCTTGGGACTTAACACTGAAGCTTTCTTT. Translated, it gives CASSLGLNTEAFF.

The gene calls are TRBV19 and TRBJ1-5, with 9 positions matching TRBD1. Germline CDR1 and CDR2: LNHDA and SQIVND (reference sequence). The CDR3 runs 14 residues. V dropped 4 bases and J dropped 7; count of bases not matched to a gene: 5. The CDR3 spells CASSSDRGWQPQHF. CDR3 DNA sequence: TGTGCCAGTAGTAGTGACAGGGGGTGGCAGCCCCAGCATTTT.

This chain uses TRBV15 with TRBJ2-7; D possibly corresponds to TRBD2 (6 bases). The CDR3 runs to 16 residues. V lost 0 bases and J 4 bases, leaving 16 bases between the germline ends. Germline V gene data show CDR1 as LNHNV and CDR2 as YYDKDF (reference sequence). The CDR3 here is CATSRDKRGGAYEQYF. CDR3 DNA: TGTGCCACCAGCAGAGATAAGAGGGGCGGGGCTTACGAGCAGTACTTC.

The CDR3 loop reads CASSLLAAPYNEQFF. The DNA for the CDR3 is TGTGCCAGCAGCCTACTAGCGGCCCCCTACAATGAGCAGTTCTTC. The rearrangement links TRBV2 to TRBJ2-1; 8 nucleotides agree with TRBD2. The V and J ends lost 6 bases and 2 bases, in that order; junction bases with no gene match: 6. Germline V CDR1 and CDR2: SNHLY, FYNNEI. The CDR3 covers 15 residues.

The genes are TRBV6-5 and TRBJ2-1, with D possibly TRBD2 on 5 matching bases. Germline CDR1 is MNHEY and CDR2 is SVGAGI. There are 12 residues in the CDR3. The germline V and J ends were trimmed by 6 bases and 10 bases, with 13 bases remaining between them. Here the CDR3 reads CASSRTEGEQFF. DNA for the CDR3: TGTGCCAGCAGCCGAACCGAGGGCGAGCAGTTCTTC.

This chain links TRBV7-9 with TRBJ1-4; D call uncertain. The CDR3 runs to 11 residues. V was trimmed by 6 bases and J by 4 bases, leaving 3 bases between them. Germline V gives CDR1 SEHNR, CDR2 FQNEAQ (reference sequence). CDR3 DNA sequence: TGTGCCAGCAGTCTTAATGAAAAACTGTTTTTT. Protein product: CASSLNEKLFF.

The chain links TRBV6-1 to TRBJ1-3; D not certain. With 5 bases removed from V and 4 bases from J, the gap between germline ends came to 9 bases. Looked up from germline, CDR1 is MNHNS and CDR2 is SASEGT. The CDR3 spans 13 residues. CDR3 DNA sequence: TGTGCCAGCAGTCTCTCCCCCGGAAACACCATATATTTT. Protein: CASSLSPGNTIYF.

This chain joins TRBV5-4 and TRBJ2-2; tentative D call: TRBD2 (6 bases). The V end was cut by 1 base, the J end by 3 bases, with 7 bases between. The CDR3 sequence is 14 residues long. CDR1 is SGHNT, CDR2 YYREEE, per germline (reference sequence). DNA for the CDR3: TGTGCCAGCAGCTTGTCTAGCGACACCGGGGAGCTGTTTTTT. Amino acid sequence: CASSLSSDTGELFF.

The chain couples TRBV28 to TRBJ1-2; 8 positions agree with TRBD1. With 5 bases clipped from V and 7 bases from J, the junction kept 12 bases outside the gene matches. Germline V CDR1 and CDR2: MDHEN, SYDVKM. The CDR3 extends over 15 amino acids. CDR3 residues: CASSGGQAPVGGYTF. CDR3 nucleotides: TGTGCCAGCAGTGGGGGACAGGCGCCTGTGGGTGGCTACACCTTC.